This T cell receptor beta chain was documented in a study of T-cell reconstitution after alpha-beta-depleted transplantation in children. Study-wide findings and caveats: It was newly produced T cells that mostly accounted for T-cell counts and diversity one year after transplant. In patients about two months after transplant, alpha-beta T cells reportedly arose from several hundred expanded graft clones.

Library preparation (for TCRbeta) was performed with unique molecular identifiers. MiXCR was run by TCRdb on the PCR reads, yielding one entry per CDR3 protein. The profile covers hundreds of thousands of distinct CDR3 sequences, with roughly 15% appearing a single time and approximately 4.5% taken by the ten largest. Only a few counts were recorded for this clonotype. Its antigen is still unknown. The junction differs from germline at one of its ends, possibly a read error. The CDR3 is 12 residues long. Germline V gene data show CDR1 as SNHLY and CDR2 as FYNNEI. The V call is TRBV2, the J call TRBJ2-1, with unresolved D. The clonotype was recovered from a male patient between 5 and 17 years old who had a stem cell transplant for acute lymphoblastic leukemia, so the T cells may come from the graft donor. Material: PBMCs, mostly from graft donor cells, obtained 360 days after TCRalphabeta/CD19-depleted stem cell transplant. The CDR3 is CVIGRTYNEQFF. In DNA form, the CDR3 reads TGCGTCATCGGACGTACCTACAATGAGCAGTTCTTC. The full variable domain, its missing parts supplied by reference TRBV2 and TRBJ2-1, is EPEVTQTPSHQVTQMGQEVILRCVPISNHLYFYWYRQILGQKVEFLVSFYNNEISEKSEIFDDQFSVERPDGSNFTLKIRSTKLEDSAMYFCVIGRTYNEQFFGPGTRLTVL.